The 9 T cell receptor beta chains given below trace back to one sample, sequenced in a study of patients and donors after allogeneic stem cell transplantation. TCRdb called the RT-PCR reads again in MiXCR, with one record for every CDR3 protein. The data hold 200,000 to 250,000 distinct CDR3 sequences, with roughly an eighth observed a single time. The material sequenced was blood, either unsorted or a sorted T cell fraction (not recorded which). The source of these receptors is a human donor who was either an allogeneic HSCT recipient or a stem cell or donor lymphocyte infusion donor (not recorded which). It is not recorded whose cells these are; they may come from a transplant donor.

There are many counts of this clonotype. The CDR3 nucleotides are TGTGCCAGCAGTTCCTTAGCGGGAGGATATCAAGAGACCCAGTACTTC. It specifies CASSSLAGGYQETQYF. The chain carries TRBV28 and TRBJ2-5; 10 nucleotides line up with TRBD2. Per germline, CDR1 MDHEN and CDR2 SYDVKM. This CDR3 has 16 amino acids. V shed 4 bases and J 2 bases; nucleotides not matched to a gene: 7. Supplemented by reference TRBV28 and TRBJ2-5, the full variable domain reads DVKVTQSSRYLVKRTGEKVFLECVQDMDHENMFWYRQDPGLGLRLIYFSYDVKMKEKGDIPEGYSVSREKKERFSLILESASTNQTSMYLCASSSLAGGYQETQYFGPGTRLLVL.

The chain carries TRBV20-1 and TRBJ1-5; the D gene is possibly TRBD1 (5 bases). Germline V gene data show CDR1 as DFQATT and CDR2 as SNEGSKA (reference sequence). The CDR3 has 13 residues. V gave up 3 bases and J gave up 7 bases, with 13 bases separating them. The chain's CDR3 is CSARERGSQPQHF. CDR3 sequence (DNA): TGCAGTGCTAGGGAGCGGGGGAGCCAGCCCCAGCATTTT.

The genes are TRBV15 and TRBJ2-3; the D gene is possibly TRBD1 (6 bases). The length of the CDR3 is 16 residues. Germline lookup yields CDR1 LNHNV and CDR2 YYDKDF (reference sequence). With 3 bases removed from V and 2 bases from J, the gap between germline ends came to 15 bases. CDR3: CATSSTGTHHTDTQYF. CDR3 coding DNA: TGTGCCACCAGCAGCACCGGGACACACCACACAGATACGCAGTATTTT.

This clonotype was found many times. This sequence joins TRBV18 and TRBJ2-5; TRBD1 matches at 7 bases. V trimming: 3 bases; J trimming: 5 bases; junction bases outside the gene matches: 9. CDR1 is KGHSH, CDR2 LQKENI, per germline. CDR3 length: 15 amino acids. The CDR3 loop reads CASSPRQGGAETQYF. The CDR3 nucleotides are TGTGCCAGCTCACCCCGCCAAGGGGGCGCGGAGACCCAGTACTTC.

This chain uses TRBV30 with TRBJ1-2; D is perhaps TRBD1 (6 bases). Germline-derived CDR1 and CDR2 are GTSNPN and SVGIG (reference sequence). This CDR3 comprises 12 residues. Trimming stripped 2 bases from V and 6 bases from J, with 10 bases between. The CDR3: CAWSQQGHGYTF. DNA of the CDR3: TGTGCCTGGAGTCAACAGGGCCATGGCTACACCTTC.

The genes are TRBV2 and TRBJ2-3; 9 bases are shared with TRBD2. V gave up 8 bases and J gave up 9 bases; unmatched junction bases: 9. The CDR3 consists of 13 residues. Germline CDR1 and CDR2: SNHLY and FYNNEI. The CDR3 loop reads CASQRGEGPTQYF. The CDR3 region has the DNA TGTGCCAGCCAGCGGGGGGAAGGCCCCACGCAGTATTTT.

This clonotype was recorded many times. The chain joins TRBV7-6 to TRBJ1-1; D remains unclear. The CDR3 consists of 13 residues. Germline V gene lookup returns CDR1 SGHVS and CDR2 FNYEAQ. Deletions cut 8 bases from V and 4 bases from J, with 14 bases between. The CDR3 DNA sequence: TGTGCCAGCTCCCCGGCGGGTACCACTGAAGCTTTCTTT. It translates to CASSPAGTTEAFF.

This clonotype was found a few times. The chain couples TRBV30 to TRBJ2-1; D perhaps matches TRBD1 (6 bases). Germline assignment: CDR1 GTSNPN and CDR2 SVGIG (reference sequence). The CDR3 extends over 14 amino acids. Deletions cut 4 bases from V and 4 bases from J, with 14 bases between. CDR3 in DNA: TGTGCCTGGACCCCCAGGGGAACTTACAATGAGCAGTTCTTC. Protein: CAWTPRGTYNEQFF.

This clonotype was observed a few times. The CDR3 nucleotides are TGTGCCAGCCGGACAAGCTCTGGAAACACCATATATTTT. As protein: CASRTSSGNTIYF. The V gene is TRBV6-2 or TRBV6-3, the J gene TRBJ1-3; a possible D gene is TRBD1 (5 bases). The V end lost 8 bases, the J end lost 0 bases, and 8 bases lay between the germline ends. The length of the CDR3 is 13 residues. Germline V gene sequence: CDR1 MNHEY, CDR2 SVGEGT.